This is a list of T cell receptor beta chains from one sample in a study of T cell responses to AZD1222 COVID-19 vaccine. Some clones are missing from TCRdb's copy, which holds only in-frame ones; the method was immunoSEQ multiplex PCR. Counted here are 100,000 or so clones, around 86% occurring once; the ten biggest clones make up approximately 5%. The sample in question was peripheral blood, obtained on day 0 of AZD1222 vaccination. Receptor source: an adult in good health. CDR3s include the opening cysteine and the closing phenylalanine or tryptophan. A D gene is named only where the DNA matches it firmly. Some rows have no size entry. The others give once, few or many, or a class for an expanded clone.

CDR3: CASSAADLQGEGYTF; DNA: TGTGCCAGCAGCGCAGCCGATCTACAGGGGGAAGGCTACACCTTC; J: TRBJ1-2; V: TRBV9; size: -; D: TRBD1
CDR3: CASRSGGYNEQYF; DNA: TGTGCCAGCAGGTCAGGGGGTTACAACGAGCAGTACTTC; J: TRBJ2-7; V: TRBV28; size: few; D: TRBD1
CDR3: CASTPGGGFYEQYF; DNA: TGTGCCAGCACCCCAGGGGGGGGTTTCTACGAGCAGTACTTC; J: TRBJ2-7; V: TRBV6-6; size: -; D: -
CDR3: CASSLGRYSGNTIYF; DNA: TGTGCCAGCAGCTTAGGCAGGTACTCTGGAAACACCATATATTTT; J: TRBJ1-3; V: TRBV7-2; size: -; D: -
CDR3: CASSLETQPGGDTGELFF; DNA: TGTGCCAGCAGCTTAGAAACCCAACCCGGGGGCGACACCGGGGAGCTGTTTTTT; J: TRBJ2-2; V: TRBV11-2; size: -; D: -
CDR3: CATSRGGLGGRPDTQYF; DNA: TGTGCCACCAGCAGAGGAGGATTGGGCGGGAGGCCTGATACGCAGTATTTT; J: TRBJ2-3; V: TRBV15; size: -; D: TRBD2
CDR3: CASSLSKGNQPQHF; DNA: TGTGCCAGCAGTTTATCGAAGGGGAATCAGCCCCAGCATTTT; J: TRBJ1-5; V: TRBV27; size: -; D: -
CDR3: CASSLAGPSTDTQYF; DNA: TGTGCCAGCTCACTAGCGGGTCCTAGCACAGATACGCAGTATTTT; J: TRBJ2-3; V: TRBV18; size: -; D: TRBD2
CDR3: CASSLAGGRGYEQYF; DNA: TGTGCCAGCAGCTTGGCCGGAGGGAGGGGGTACGAGCAGTACTTC; J: TRBJ2-7; V: TRBV5-4; size: -; D: -
CDR3: CASSSFRTGHPTLTYEQYF; DNA: TGTGCCAGCAGCTCATTCAGAACGGGACACCCAACTTTAACCTACGAGCAGTACTTC; J: TRBJ2-7; V: TRBV7-2; size: few; D: -
CDR3: CASSLYRQGVSNQPQHF; DNA: TGCGCCAGCAGCCTTTACCGACAGGGAGTTAGCAATCAGCCCCAGCATTTT; J: TRBJ1-5; V: TRBV5-1; size: -; D: TRBD1
CDR3: CAWSGRRQFMNTEAFF; DNA: TGTGCCTGGAGTGGGCGTCGACAGTTCATGAACACTGAAGCTTTCTTT; J: TRBJ1-1; V: TRBV30; size: -; D: -
CDR3: CASSQARATGELFF; DNA: TGCGCCAGCAGCCAAGCTAGGGCCACCGGGGAGCTGTTTTTT; J: TRBJ2-2; V: TRBV4-3; size: -; D: -
CDR3: CATSSPGQGSEKLFF; DNA: TGTGCCACCAGCAGCCCAGGACAGGGGAGCGAAAAACTGTTTTTT; J: TRBJ1-4; V: TRBV15; size: -; D: TRBD1
CDR3: CAIQTSGRFGETQYF; DNA: TGTGCCATCCAGACTAGCGGGAGGTTCGGGGAGACCCAGTACTTC; J: TRBJ2-5; V: TRBV28; size: -; D: TRBD2
CDR3: CASSQRTGGDEQYF; DNA: TGTGCCAGCAGCCAGCGGACAGGGGGGGACGAGCAGTACTTC; J: TRBJ2-7; V: TRBV6-5; size: -; D: TRBD1
CDR3: CASSLGNGQETQYF; DNA: TGCGCCAGCTCGTTGGGGAATGGACAAGAGACCCAGTACTTC; J: TRBJ2-5; V: TRBV5-1; size: -; D: -
CDR3: CASISTGTGDSPLHF; DNA: TGTGCCAGCATAAGTACCGGGACAGGGGATTCACCCCTCCACTTT; J: TRBJ1-6; V: TRBV28; size: -; D: TRBD1
CDR3: CAISVGSGRSYEQYF; DNA: TGTGCCATCAGTGTGGGTAGTGGCAGATCCTACGAGCAGTACTTC; J: TRBJ2-7; V: TRBV10-3; size: -; D: -
CDR3: CASSPGTEQFF; DNA: TGTGCCAGCAGCCCGGGGACAGAGCAGTTCTTC; J: TRBJ2-1; V: TRBV7-9; size: -; D: -
CDR3: CSVRQTNYGYTF; DNA: TGCAGCGTTAGGCAAACCAACTATGGCTACACCTTC; J: TRBJ1-2; V: TRBV29-1; size: -; D: -
CDR3: CASVGTGPYEQYF; DNA: TGTGCCAGTGTTGGGACAGGGCCTTACGAGCAGTACTTC; J: TRBJ2-7; V: TRBV28; size: -; D: TRBD1
CDR3: CASSLGQGGFEKLFF; DNA: TGCGCCAGCAGCTTGGGACAGGGTGGCTTCGAAAAACTGTTTTTT; J: TRBJ1-4; V: TRBV5-1; size: -; D: TRBD1